The 27 T cell receptor beta chains below were found in one sample sequenced in a study of CD8 T cells in ankylosing spondylitis. Study observations and caveats: A TCR beta motif of 7 or 8 highly homologous variants appeared characteristic of ankylosing spondylitis blood.

TCRdb recomputed calls from the 5' RACE reads with MiXCR, one row per CDR3 protein. Found here are under 850,000 distinct CDR3 sequences, under 20% of them singletons; the top ten hold 15% to 20%. No antigen has been assigned to these receptors. Sequencing input: blood, either unsorted or a sorted T cell fraction (not recorded which). The receptors come from a male donor with ankylosing spondylitis.

This chain connects TRBV4-3 to TRBJ2-7; 10 nucleotides line up with TRBD2. V lost 0 bases to trimming and J lost 2 bases; unmatched junction nucleotides: 4. Per germline, CDR1 LGHNA and CDR2 YSLEER. This CDR3 region has 16 residues. CDR3 in amino acids: CASSQDGTSAPYEQYF. In DNA, the CDR3 is TGCGCCAGCAGCCAAGATGGGACTAGCGCACCCTACGAGCAGTACTTC.

The sample holds a few counts of this clonotype. The chain joins TRBV7-9 to TRBJ2-3; D might be TRBD1 or TRBD2, each matching 5 bases. Germline V gene lookup returns CDR1 SEHNR and CDR2 FQNEAQ (reference sequence). V lost 5 bases and J lost 1, with 13 bases in between. This CDR3 is 15 amino acids long. The CDR3 DNA is TGTGCCAGCAGCCCGGGACGAAGGGGCACAGATACGCAGTATTTT. It codes for CASSPGRRGTDTQYF.

This clonotype was counted a few times. The rearrangement joins TRBV7-8 to TRBJ2-3, with 7 bases lining up with TRBD2. Germline loops: CDR1 SGHVS, CDR2 FQNEAQ. The CDR3 consists of 14 residues. The ends lost 3 bases at V and 6 bases at J; junction bases unmatched: 6. CDR3 nucleotide sequence: TGTGCCAGCAGCTTCAGCGGGATCGGGGATACGCAGTATTTT. Protein sequence: CASSFSGIGDTQYF. Variable domain in full (rest from reference TRBV7-8 and TRBJ2-3): GAGVSQSPRYKVAKRGQDVALRCDPISGHVSLFWYQQALGQGPEFLTYFQNEAQLDKSGLPSDRFFAERPEGSVSTLKIQRTQQEDSAVYLCASSFSGIGDTQYFGPGTRLTVL.

The V gene is TRBV6-1, the J gene TRBJ2-1, with a weak D call TRBD2 (5 bases). CDR1 and CDR2 (germline): MNHNS, SASEGT. Trimming left V 7 bases short and J 6 bases short, with 19 bases between. The CDR3 is 15 amino acids. This CDR3 is CASTPARRATNEQFF. CDR3 nucleotides: TGTGCCAGCACCCCCGCCCGGCGGGCGACCAATGAGCAGTTCTTC.

The V call is TRBV5-4, the J call TRBJ1-1; D may be TRBD1 (5 bases). The germline V gene encodes CDR1 SGHNT and CDR2 YYREEE (reference sequence). This CDR3 is 16 amino acids long. Trimming pared 4 bases from V and 0 bases from J, leaving 16 bases between. CDR3 loop: CASSPGGRRMNTEAFF. CDR3 nucleotides: TGTGCCAGCAGCCCGGGGGGACGACGAATGAACACTGAAGCTTTCTTT.

The chain recombines TRBV11-2 with TRBJ2-1, with D perhaps TRBD2 (7 bases). Trimming pared 1 base from V and 6 bases from J, leaving 13 bases between. The CDR3 spans 15 residues. From germline, CDR1 is SGHAT and CDR2 FQNNGV. The CDR3 protein is CASSLVWGGANEQFF. CDR3 DNA sequence: TGTGCCAGCAGCTTAGTTTGGGGGGGGGCCAATGAGCAGTTCTTC. Combining the CDR3 with reference TRBV11-2 and TRBJ2-1 gives the whole variable domain EAGVAQSPRYKIIEKRQSVAFWCNPISGHATLYWYQQILGQGPKLLIQFQNNGVVDDSQLPKDRFSAERLKGVDSTLKIQPAKLEDSAVYLCASSLVWGGANEQFFGPGTRLTVL.

This sequence joins TRBV5-1 and TRBJ2-3; tentatively, D is TRBD2 (6 bases). V lost 4 bases to trimming and J lost 0 bases, with 9 bases between them. The CDR3 extends over 14 amino acids. Germline CDR1 and CDR2: SGHRS and YFSETQ. CDR3 sequence: CASSPGESTDTQYF. The CDR3 DNA reads as TGCGCCAGCAGCCCGGGGGAGAGCACAGATACGCAGTATTTT.

CDR3 protein: CASSDFSGYGYTF. The CDR3 nucleotides are TGTGCCAGCAGCGATTTCTCGGGGTATGGCTACACCTTC. The chain is built from TRBV3-1 and TRBJ1-2; D is unresolved. Trimming took 5 bases from V and 5 from J, leaving 12 bases between them. Germline assignment: CDR1 LGHDT and CDR2 YNNKEL (reference sequence). The CDR3 covers 13 residues.

The chain carries TRBV4-2 and TRBJ2-7; TRBD1 agrees at 7 bases. J lost 3 bases, V lost 4 bases, and 9 bases had no gene match. Germline-derived CDR1 and CDR2 are LGHNA and YNFKEQ. CDR3 size: 15 residues. The CDR3 spells CASSLPGQMIYEQYF. The CDR3, as DNA: TGTGCCAGCAGCCTACCGGGACAGATGATCTACGAGCAGTACTTC.

This clonotype was counted a few times. The gene calls are TRBV6-5 and TRBJ2-7; D is tentatively TRBD1 or TRBD2 (5 bases each). CDR3 length: 15 amino acids. V lost 4 bases, J lost 6 bases, and 19 bases lay in between. Germline V lookup: CDR1 MNHEY, CDR2 SVGAGI. CDR3 DNA: TGTGCCAGCAGTTCTACCGGGACCCAAAGGGGCGAGCAGTACTTC. The encoded protein is CASSSTGTQRGEQYF.

This clonotype was found a few times. The chain recombines TRBV4-2 with TRBJ2-2, with TRBD2 matching over 8 bases. Germline-derived CDR1 and CDR2 are LGHNA and YNFKEQ. CDR3 length: 17 amino acids. V lost 4 bases, J lost 0 bases, and 7 bases stayed unmatched. CDR3 nucleotide sequence: TGTGCCAGCAGCCGGAATAGCGGGATCCCGAACACCGGGGAGCTGTTTTTT. This encodes CASSRNSGIPNTGELFF.

V usage is TRBV20-1 and J usage is TRBJ2-1; D gene uncertain. Germline V lookup: CDR1 DFQATT, CDR2 SNEGSKA (reference sequence). CDR3 size: 16 residues. Trimming pared 4 bases from V and 4 bases from J, leaving 20 bases between. CDR3 bases: TGCAGTGCTAATAGCTTGCGAGAATCCAAATACAATGAGCAGTTCTTC. It encodes CSANSLRESKYNEQFF.

This clonotype was detected only a few times. The V and J genes are TRBV20-1 and TRBJ2-5; 14 nucleotides line up with TRBD2. The CDR3 is 15 residues long. V gave up 5 bases and J gave up 4 bases; unmatched junction bases: 6. Per the germline V gene, CDR1 is DFQATT and CDR2 is SNEGSKA (reference sequence). As DNA, the CDR3 is TGCAGTGCTTGGGGACTAGCGGGAGTAGCAGAGACCCAGTACTTC. It encodes CSAWGLAGVAETQYF.

The chain carries TRBV10-3 and TRBJ1-1, with D possibly matching TRBD1 (6 bases). CDR1 is ENHRY, CDR2 SYGVKD, per germline. CDR3 length: 15 amino acids. The ends were cut back, 6 bases at V and 0 bases at J, with 14 bases in the middle. The CDR3 protein is CAIRAADSMNTEAFF. The CDR3, as DNA: TGTGCCATCAGAGCCGCGGACAGCATGAACACTGAAGCTTTCTTT.

This clonotype has just one count. The gene calls are TRBV30 and TRBJ1-6; D might be TRBD1 (6 bases). V dropped 3 bases and J dropped 16 bases, with 16 bases sitting between them. The CDR3 has 12 amino acids. Germline V gene sequence: CDR1 GTSNPN, CDR2 SVGIG (reference sequence). The CDR3 sequence: CAWSERDTALHF. The CDR3 DNA is TGTGCCTGGAGCGAGAGGGACACTGCTCTCCACTTT.

At least ten counts were recorded for this clonotype. The rearrangement joins TRBV7-2 to TRBJ2-1; TRBD2 is a possible D gene (5 bases). This CDR3 has 14 residues. Per the germline V gene, CDR1 is SGHTA and CDR2 is FQGNSA. Trimming shortened V by 5 bases and J by 6 bases, and 14 bases separated the two germline ends. The CDR3 protein is CASSPGFAGNEQFF. The CDR3 nucleotides are TGTGCCAGCAGCCCCGGTTTTGCGGGCAATGAGCAGTTCTTC.

This clonotype came up many times. This chain uses TRBV6-5 with TRBJ1-2; 9 nucleotides align to TRBD1. This CDR3 comprises 14 residues. J was trimmed by 8 bases and V by 4 bases; bases with no gene match: 8. Germline values: CDR1 MNHEY, CDR2 SVGAGI. The CDR3 nucleotides are TGTGCCAGCAGTTCCATCGGGACAGGGTTGGGCTACACCTTC. Translated, it gives CASSSIGTGLGYTF.

In this sample, this clonotype turned up a few times. The genes are TRBV3-1 and TRBJ2-2; the D is unclear. Germline V CDR1 and CDR2: LGHDT, YNNKEL (reference sequence). The CDR3 loop spans 14 amino acids. V was cut by 1 base and J by 1 base, with 4 bases left in between. The CDR3 DNA is TGTGCCAGCAGCCAAGTTCTGAACACCGGGGAGCTGTTTTTT. Its translation: CASSQVLNTGELFF.

This clonotype came up a few times. This chain joins TRBV20-1 and TRBJ1-2; D is unresolved. This CDR3 has 12 residues. V was shortened by 0 bases and J by 4 bases, with 6 bases between the two germline ends. The germline gives CDR1 DFQATT, CDR2 SNEGSKA (reference sequence). CDR3: CSAREIPYGYTF. The CDR3 DNA is TGCAGTGCTAGAGAGATTCCCTATGGCTACACCTTC.

The chain links TRBV20-1 to TRBJ2-7; TRBD2 matches 10 bases. CDR3 length: 12 amino acids. Trimming cost V 6 bases and J 6 bases; bases outside gene matches: 5. The germline gives CDR1 DFQATT, CDR2 SNEGSKA (reference sequence). The CDR3 nucleotides are TGCAGTGCCACGGGACTAGCGCCCGAGCAGTACTTC. Its translation: CSATGLAPEQYF.

J is TRBJ1-1 and V is TRBV21-1. TRBV21-1 corresponds to a pseudogene. The CDR3 is 16 residues long. CDR3 nucleotide sequence: TGTGCCAGCAGCAAGGGTCACATTCTCCTTGACACTGAAGCTTTCTTT. Translated: CASSKGHILLDTEAFF.

This clonotype appeared once. This may stem from a read error, because a much larger clone lies one nucleotide away. V is TRBV7-9 and J is TRBJ2-7; no reliable D call. CDR1 and CDR2 from the germline V gene are SEHNR and FQNEAQ (reference sequence). This CDR3 is 12 amino acids long. The CDR3 nucleotides are TGTGCCAGCAGCTTAAGAGAATACGAGCTGTACTTC. The encoded protein is CASSLREYELYF.

This chain links TRBV20-1 with TRBJ2-7; TRBD2 matches at 8 bases. The CDR3 spans 14 residues. CDR1 is DFQATT and CDR2 is SNEGSKA in the germline V gene (reference sequence). With 0 bases clipped from V and 3 bases from J, the junction kept 4 bases outside the gene matches. As DNA, the CDR3 is TGCAGTGCTAGAGAGGGCGGGAGGAGCTACGAGCAGTACTTC. This codes for CSAREGGRSYEQYF.

This clonotype showed up just a few times. The chain joins TRBV20-1 to TRBJ2-5; 7 nucleotides line up with TRBD1. This CDR3 has 13 residues. From germline, CDR1 is DFQATT and CDR2 SNEGSKA (reference sequence). V dropped 5 bases and J dropped 2; count of bases not matched to a gene: 5. This CDR3 is CSASDRSQETQYF. CDR3 nucleotide sequence: TGCAGTGCTTCGGACAGGAGTCAAGAGACCCAGTACTTC.

This sequence joins TRBV6-1 and TRBJ2-2, with 8 bases lining up with TRBD2. The CDR3 has 17 residues. The V gene's germline CDR1 is MNHNS and CDR2 SASEGT. J gave up 0 bases and V 2 bases, and 5 bases lay outside the gene matches. Here the CDR3 reads CASSEWRGASNTGELFF. In DNA form, the CDR3 reads TGTGCCAGCAGTGAATGGCGGGGGGCCTCGAACACCGGGGAGCTGTTTTTT.

This chain joins TRBV7-8 and TRBJ1-1; no reliable D call. The CDR3 runs to 14 residues. V lost 6 bases to trimming and J lost 2 bases, with 13 bases between them. Germline loops: CDR1 SGHVS, CDR2 FQNEAQ. The CDR3 sequence is CASSKEEINTEAFF. The DNA for the CDR3 is TGTGCCAGCAGTAAGGAGGAGATTAACACTGAAGCTTTCTTT.

This clonotype was seen ten or more times. This chain joins TRBV5-1 and TRBJ1-6; D is unresolved. Trimming took off 5 bases at V and 9 bases at J, with 21 bases between the two ends. The CDR3 runs 16 residues. CDR1 and CDR2 from the germline V gene are SGHRS and YFSETQ. This chain's CDR3 is CASSSTSEASGSPLHF. Written as DNA, the CDR3 is TGCGCCAGCAGTAGTACCTCCGAGGCCTCGGGTTCACCCCTCCACTTT.